Following are 9 T cell receptor beta chains from one sample sequenced in a study of control samples from healthy donors and cancer patients. Using immunoSEQ multiplex PCR, the repertoire was profiled, and TCRdb retains in-frame clones only, with some absent. The sample contains about 85,000 clones, 85% to 90% of which appear only once. Material: blood. Receptors originate from a man aged 45-60 years in good health.

The gene calls are TRBV7-9 and TRBJ1-2; 7 bases align to TRBD1. The germline V gene encodes CDR1 SEHNR and CDR2 FQNEAQ (reference sequence). This CDR3 region has 13 residues. J was trimmed by 8 bases and V by 4 bases; bases with no gene match: 7. The CDR3 DNA sequence: TGTGCCAGCAGCTCTTCAGGGGGAAGCGGCTACACCTTC. Translated, it gives CASSSSGGSGYTF.

The rearrangement links TRBV6-4 to TRBJ1-1, with 11 bases that match TRBD1. J gave up 10 bases and V 3 bases, and 4 bases lay outside the gene matches. CDR1 is MRHNA and CDR2 is SNTAGT in the germline V gene. This CDR3 comprises 13 residues. The CDR3 region has the DNA TGTGCCAGCAGTGATGGGACAGGGGGACGAGCTTTCTTT. This codes for CASSDGTGGRAFF.

CDR3 sequence: CASGRDRGLTEAFF. The CDR3 DNA follows: TGCGCCAGCGGCCGGGACAGGGGACTCACTGAAGCTTTCTTT. V gene TRBV10-1 combines with J gene TRBJ1-1, with 10 bases identical to TRBD1. This CDR3 has 14 residues. Losses at the gene ends were 8 bases for V and 4 bases for J; bases not matched to a gene: 7. The germline V gene has CDR1 WNHNN and CDR2 SYGVQD (reference sequence).

This clone is a singleton in its sample. The chain links TRBV7-9 to TRBJ2-7; 8 bases match TRBD2. This CDR3 comprises 16 residues. The germline V gene encodes CDR1 SEHNR and CDR2 FQNEAQ (reference sequence). After removal of 4 bases from V and 7 bases from J, the junction contained 15 bases not matched to a gene. CDR3 DNA: TGTGCCAGCAGCTCCAATACCGGGACTAGACTACGTGAGCAGTACTTC. Translated, it gives CASSSNTGTRLREQYF.

The rearrangement links TRBV5-5 to TRBJ2-6; TRBD1 might be the D (7 bases). V was shortened by 7 bases and J by 0 bases, with 17 bases between the two germline ends. The CDR3 runs to 17 residues. Germline V gene sequence: CDR1 SGHKS, CDR2 YYEKEE (reference sequence). For the CDR3, the DNA is TGTGCCAGCGGGGAGGACAGGTACTTCTCTGGGGCCAACGTCCTGACTTTC. It specifies CASGEDRYFSGANVLTF.

This clone was detected once. The J gene is TRBJ2-7, the V gene TRBV12-3 or TRBV12-4, with 7 nucleotides matching TRBD1. V dropped 2 bases and J dropped 5; count of bases not matched to a gene: 3. The CDR3 length is 13 residues. CDR3 sequence reads: CASSLWTGDEQYF. The CDR3 coding sequence is TGTGCCAGCAGTTTATGGACAGGTGACGAGCAGTACTTC.

This sequence joins TRBV3-1 (or the pseudogene TRBV3-2) and TRBJ1-2; TRBD1 agrees at 10 bases. This CDR3 is built from 15 residues. V shed 4 bases, J shed 5 bases, and the junction held 7 bases outside the gene matches. Germline CDR1 reads LGHDT; CDR2 reads YNNKEL (reference sequence). CDR3 sequence (DNA): TGTGCCAGCAGCCTCCAAAGGACAGGGGGATATGGCTACACCTTC. Amino acid sequence: CASSLQRTGGYGYTF.

This chain links TRBV5-4 with TRBJ2-2; TRBD1 aligns across 7 bases. J was trimmed by 5 bases and V by 1 base; bases with no gene match: 5. The CDR3 consists of 15 residues. CDR1 is SGHNT and CDR2 is YYREEE in the germline V gene (reference sequence). The CDR3 coding sequence is TGTGCCAGCAGCTTGAAGGGGGCGCGTACCGGGGAGCTGTTTTTT. This encodes CASSLKGARTGELFF.

The chain has TRBV7-8 and TRBJ2-1, with D possibly being TRBD2 (7 bases). CDR1 is SGHVS and CDR2 is FQNEAQ in the germline V gene. This CDR3 is 16 amino acids long. The V end lost 3 bases, the J end lost 0 bases, and 12 bases lay between the germline ends. Written as DNA, the CDR3 is TGTGCCAGCAGCTTCGCGGGGGCCTGCTCCTACAATGAGCAGTTCTTC. Protein product: CASSFAGACSYNEQFF.